These T cell receptor beta chains were read from a single sample in a study of OX40 agonist ivuxolimab in advanced cancers. Clones were sequenced by immunoSEQ multiplex PCR, and TCRdb holds only the in-frame ones, with some missing. The sample carries over 14,000 clones, around 80% recorded once. Sequencing was performed on CD4+ or CD8+ T cells sorted from blood, taken in a trial of the OX40 agonist ivuxolimab. The receptor source for this set is an adult with an advanced solid tumor such as melanoma, head and neck, liver or kidney cancer. CDR3s include the opening cysteine and the closing phenylalanine or tryptophan. The D gene is left open where the match is weak. Rows may omit the clone size; those that give it use once, few, many or a size class.

j_gene	v_gene	abundance	d_gene	CDR3nt	CDR3aa
TRBJ2-6	TRBV4-3	NA	NA	TGCGCCAGCAGCCAGGAGCCCACAGGGCTAGATTACGTCCTGACTTTC	CASSQEPTGLDYVLTF
TRBJ2-3	TRBV27	NA	NA	TGTGCCAGCAGTTACTCTAACACAGATACGCAGTATTTT	CASSYSNTDTQYF
TRBJ2-1	TRBV6-6	NA	TRBD2	TGTGCCAGCAGTTACTATCCTAGCGGGAGCTGGAATGAGCAGTTCTTC	CASSYYPSGSWNEQFF
TRBJ2-6	TRBV18	once	TRBD1	TGTGCCAGCTCACTGACAGGGGTTGGGGCCAACGTCCTGACTTTC	CASSLTGVGANVLTF
TRBJ2-7	TRBV28	NA	NA	TGTGCCAGCAGTTTACATTTGCAGGCCCCCTACGAGCAGTACTTC	CASSLHLQAPYEQYF
TRBJ2-3	TRBV7-6	NA	TRBD1	TGTGCCAGCAGCTCACCGGGACAGGTTGCAGATACGCAGTATTTT	CASSSPGQVADTQYF
TRBJ2-1	TRBV10-3	few	NA	TGTGCCATCGGCAGGGACTCCTACAATGAGCAGTTCTTC	CAIGRDSYNEQFF
TRBJ2-7	TRBV19	NA	NA	TGTGCCAGTAGTCCAGGGTTCTCCTACGAGCAGTACTTC	CASSPGFSYEQYF
TRBJ2-7	TRBV9	NA	TRBD2	TGTGCCAGCAGCTTCGGGCTAGCGGGGACATACGAGCAGTACTTC	CASSFGLAGTYEQYF
TRBJ2-1	TRBV7-8	NA	TRBD2	TGTGCCAGCAGCCAATGGGCGACTAGCCGATACAATGAGCAGTTCTTC	CASSQWATSRYNEQFF
TRBJ2-3	TRBV9	NA	TRBD2	TGTGCCAGCAGCCACCCTCTATCTAGCGGGAGCACAGATACGCAGTATTTT	CASSHPLSSGSTDTQYF
TRBJ1-5	TRBV6-6	NA	NA	TGTGCCAGCAGCCCCCCCGAATCGAGTAGCAATCAGCCCCAGCATTTT	CASSPPESSSNQPQHF
TRBJ2-5	TRBV9	NA	TRBD2	TGTGCCAGCAGCGCCAGAGCGGGGGATTACGTATCGACCCAGTACTTC	CASSARAGDYVSTQYF
TRBJ1-2	TRBV19	few	NA	TGTGCCAGTAGTATGACAGCAAACTATGGCTACACCTTC	CASSMTANYGYTF
TRBJ2-1	TRBV7-6	medium-sized	TRBD2	TGTGCCAGCAGCTTAGAGGCTAGCGGAGGTAGGGGTGAGCAGTTCTTC	CASSLEASGGRGEQFF
TRBJ2-2	TRBV19	NA	NA	TGTGCCAGCCGGCAGGGGCGGACGGCCGGCCGGGAGCTGTTTTTT	CASRQGRTAGRELFF
TRBJ2-1	TRBV19	few	TRBD2	TGTGCCAGTAGTAGAACCGGGACTAGCCTCGGCAATGAGCAGTTCTTC	CASSRTGTSLGNEQFF
TRBJ2-7	TRBV7-3	NA	TRBD2	TGTGCCAGCAGCTTCGCAGCGGGGTTGCACTACGAGCAGTACTTC	CASSFAAGLHYEQYF
TRBJ2-7	TRBV27	NA	TRBD2	TGTGCCAGCAGTTTTACGGGAGGGAGTGCCTACGAGCAGTACTTC	CASSFTGGSAYEQYF
TRBJ2-7	TRBV28	once	NA	TGTGCCAGCAGTTTATACAGCGCCCGCGAGCAGTACTTC	CASSLYSAREQYF
TRBJ2-6	TRBV5-4	NA	TRBD2	TGTGCCAGCAGCCAAGCCTTTAGCGGGGGCTCTGGGGCCAACGTCCTGACTTTC	CASSQAFSGGSGANVLTF
TRBJ2-2	TRBV6-5	NA	TRBD2	TGTGCCAGCACCCAGGGAGGGACCGGGGAGCTGTTTTTT	CASTQGGTGELFF
TRBJ2-7	TRBV29-1	NA	TRBD2	TGCAGCGTTGCGGCTAGCGGGATGAGGATCCGCTACGAGCAGTACTTC	CSVAASGMRIRYEQYF
TRBJ2-7	TRBV28	NA	NA	TGTGCCAGCAGTCCCGATTTGACACCGCGGCACTTC	CASSPDLTPRHF
TRBJ2-1	TRBV4-2	NA	TRBD2	TGTGCCAGCAGTACGGGACTAGCGGTTAACAATGAGCAGTTCTTC	CASSTGLAVNNEQFF
TRBJ1-1	TRBV4-3	NA	NA	TGCGCCAGCAGCCAAGAAGGCCTGACAGGGAACACTGAAGCTTTCTTT	CASSQEGLTGNTEAFF
TRBJ2-7	TRBV14	NA	NA	TGTGCCAGCAGCCAAGCCGGGGGCACCTACGAGCAGTACTTC	CASSQAGGTYEQYF
TRBJ2-5	TRBV7-9	NA	TRBD2	TGTGCCAGCAGCGGAGGGACTAGCGGGGAAGAGACCCAGTACTTC	CASSGGTSGEETQYF
TRBJ2-1	TRBV19	few	TRBD2	TGTGCCAGTAGTATGGAGCGGGGGACCTACAATGAGCAGTTCTTC	CASSMERGTYNEQFF
TRBJ2-7	TRBV6-9	NA	NA	TGTGCCAGCAGCCTCCCGGCAGGGGAGTACGAGCAGTACTTC	CASSLPAGEYEQYF
TRBJ2-7	TRBV6-5	once	NA	TGTGCCAGCAGTTACGTGGCTACCTCCTACGAGCAGTACTTC	CASSYVATSYEQYF
TRBJ2-3	TRBV28	medium-sized	NA	TGTGCCAGCAGTTTAACGCGGGCCGCAGATACGCAGTATTTT	CASSLTRAADTQYF
TRBJ1-5	TRBV28	NA	TRBD1	TGTGCCAGCGGGGACAGGGGTGAGCAGCCCCAGCATTTT	CASGDRGEQPQHF
TRBJ2-7	TRBV7-3	NA	NA	TGTGCCAGCAGCGAAAGTTACTCCTACGAGCAGTACTTC	CASSESYSYEQYF
TRBJ2-7	TRBV9	NA	TRBD1	TGTGCCAGCAGCGTAGCTTCAGGGGGCGCCTACGAGCAGTACTTC	CASSVASGGAYEQYF
TRBJ1-5	TRBV6-6	NA	NA	TGTGCCAGCAGTCGGCGAGGAAACAATCAGCCCCAGCATTTT	CASSRRGNNQPQHF
TRBJ1-1	TRBV28	NA	NA	TGTGCCAGCAGGAATGACAGGTATAGGGAAAAAAGCACTGAAGCTTTCTTT	CASRNDRYREKSTEAFF
TRBJ2-3	TRBV7-3	once	NA	TGTGCCAGCAGCTTAGTCGGTGGGAGCGTTGCAGATACGCAGTATTTT	CASSLVGGSVADTQYF
TRBJ1-3	TRBV5-1	NA	NA	TGCGCCAGCAGCTTGTTAGAGGGAAACACCATATATTTT	CASSLLEGNTIYF
TRBJ1-2	TRBV12-5	NA	NA	TGTGCTAGTGCCTTGGGGGGGCATGGCTACACCTTC	CASALGGHGYTF
TRBJ1-4	TRBV5-1	NA	NA	TGCGCCAGCAGCTTGGGGGGACCTCGTTCTAATGAAAAACTGTTTTTT	CASSLGGPRSNEKLFF
TRBJ2-3	TRBV28	NA	TRBD1	TGTGCCAGCAGTTTGGCTCAAACAGGGGTTCGCACAGATACGCAGTATTTT	CASSLAQTGVRTDTQYF
TRBJ2-2	TRBV9	NA	TRBD2	TGTGCCAGCAGCCTCCTCAGGGAGGGCACCGGGGAGCTGTTTTTT	CASSLLREGTGELFF
TRBJ2-7	TRBV19	NA	NA	TGTGCCAGTAGTTTGGGTGATGAGCAGTACTTC	CASSLGDEQYF
TRBJ2-7	TRBV27	NA	NA	TGTGCCAGCAGTTTGATTGGGCAATCCTACGAGCAGTACTTC	CASSLIGQSYEQYF
TRBJ2-7	TRBV19	NA	NA	TGTGCCAGTAGTATGGGTTACGAGCAGTACTTC	CASSMGYEQYF
TRBJ2-7	TRBV25-1	NA	TRBD2	TGTGCCAGCACGCTAGCGGGAGACCACGAGCAGTACTTC	CASTLAGDHEQYF
TRBJ1-2	TRBV10-3	NA	NA	TGTGCCATCAGGGACTCCGGGCTCGCTGGCTACACCTTC	CAIRDSGLAGYTF
TRBJ1-1	TRBV11-2	NA	NA	TGTGCCAGCAGCTTAGGGGGGGCTGCTTTCTTT	CASSLGGAAFF
TRBJ2-7	TRBV2	medium-sized	NA	TGTGCCAGCAGTGAACTCGCGCGGGGCCCTTGGCAGTACTTC	CASSELARGPWQYF
TRBJ2-5	TRBV30	few	NA	TGTGCCTGGGGTTTAGGGAAAGAGACCCAGTACTTC	CAWGLGKETQYF
TRBJ2-2	TRBV14	once	NA	TGTGCCAGCAGCCACCATCCAGGGACCACCGGGGAGCTGTTTTTT	CASSHHPGTTGELFF